These 8 T cell receptor beta chains came from one sample sequenced in a study of early T cells in non-severe SARS-CoV-2 infection (dated by TCRdb to 2020 to 2022). Preparation of the library involved 5' RACE. Data came from a NextSeq 500. The public sequencing data were trimmed at Q25 with fastp and processed into clonotypes with MiXCR by TCRdb, which kept only in-frame beta chains. Rows are unified per CDR3 protein, each entry keeping the most common DNA and genes. This sample is represented by about 66,000 distinct CDR3 sequences; 9.1% of them were singletons. 3.2% of the sample is in the top ten clones. Sequencing input: whole blood. Receptor source: an adult who was a healthcare worker with PCR-confirmed SARS-CoV-2 infection or an uninfected control (not recorded which).

The J gene is TRBJ2-1, the V gene TRBV9; TRBD2 aligns across 11 bases. There are 15 residues in the CDR3. V shed 0 bases and J 9 bases; nucleotides not matched to a gene: 5. Looked up from germline, CDR1 is SGDLS and CDR2 is YYNGEE. The DNA for the CDR3 is TGTGCCAGCAGCGTAGTAACTAGCGGGAGATCTGAGCAGTTCTTC. Translating gives CASSVVTSGRSEQFF.

This clonotype was observed a few times. The rearrangement links TRBV29-1 to TRBJ2-5; D remains unclear. The CDR3 runs to 12 residues. Germline V CDR1 and CDR2: SQVTM, ANQGSEA. The CDR3 sequence is CGATGTQETQYF. The CDR3 region has the DNA TGCGGAGCCACCGGTACCCAAGAGACCCAGTACTTC.

This clonotype was seen a few times. The chain employs TRBV11-2 and TRBJ2-4; TRBD1 matches 8 bases. This CDR3 has 19 residues. V shed 1 base and J 1 base; nucleotides not matched to a gene: 12. The germline V gene has CDR1 SGHAT and CDR2 FQNNGV. The CDR3 loop is CASSLAAGGVITAKNIQYF. The CDR3 DNA is TGTGCCAGCAGCTTAGCGGCAGGGGGCGTAATTACGGCCAAAAACATTCAGTACTTC.

This clonotype was observed at least ten times. This rearrangement joins TRBV12-3 or TRBV12-4 to TRBJ2-5; D may match TRBD1 or TRBD2 (5 bases each). V lost 3 bases and J 5 bases, leaving 16 bases between the germline ends. This CDR3 has 15 amino acids. The CDR3, as DNA: TGTGCCAGCAGTTTTGGGGCGCGAACGGGGGAGACCCAGTACTTC. Its translation: CASSFGARTGETQYF.

This clonotype has a count of ten or more. This chain uses TRBV24-1 with TRBJ2-1; D gene uncertain. CDR3 length: 15 amino acids. The V end lost 3 bases, the J end lost 2 bases, and 10 bases lay between the germline ends. Germline V lookup: CDR1 KGHDR, CDR2 SFDVKD. This CDR3 reads CATSDVMAAYNEQFF. CDR3 nucleotides: TGTGCCACCAGTGATGTGATGGCGGCCTACAATGAGCAGTTCTTC.

This clonotype was seen a handful of times. The rearrangement joins TRBV20-1 to TRBJ2-1; D is unclear. The V end was cut by 5 bases, the J end by 0 bases, with 14 bases between. The CDR3 extends over 15 amino acids. Germline V CDR1 and CDR2: DFQATT, SNEGSKA (reference sequence). The CDR3: CSAPEAWSSYNEQFF. CDR3 in DNA: TGCAGTGCTCCAGAGGCCTGGAGCTCCTACAATGAGCAGTTCTTC.

This clonotype was counted a few times. Here the CDR3 reads CASSLQRGQETQYF. CDR3 bases: TGTGCCAGCAGCTTACAAAGGGGCCAAGAGACCCAGTACTTC. The rearrangement joins TRBV7-2 to TRBJ2-5, with D perhaps matching TRBD1 (5 bases). V lost 2 bases and J 1 base, leaving 8 bases between the germline ends. CDR1 SGHTA and CDR2 FQGNSA come from the germline V gene. This CDR3 has 14 amino acids.

Many counts were recorded for this clonotype. The gene calls are TRBV30 and TRBJ2-4; 10 bases line up with TRBD2. This CDR3 has 17 residues. The J segment lost 0 bases and the V segment lost 2 bases, leaving 7 bases of the junction unmatched. Germline CDR1 GTSNPN, CDR2 SVGIG (reference sequence). CDR3 coding DNA: TGTGCCTGGAGTCGCGGACTAGCGGAGCCAGCCAAAAACATTCAGTACTTC. It is translated as CAWSRGLAEPAKNIQYF.